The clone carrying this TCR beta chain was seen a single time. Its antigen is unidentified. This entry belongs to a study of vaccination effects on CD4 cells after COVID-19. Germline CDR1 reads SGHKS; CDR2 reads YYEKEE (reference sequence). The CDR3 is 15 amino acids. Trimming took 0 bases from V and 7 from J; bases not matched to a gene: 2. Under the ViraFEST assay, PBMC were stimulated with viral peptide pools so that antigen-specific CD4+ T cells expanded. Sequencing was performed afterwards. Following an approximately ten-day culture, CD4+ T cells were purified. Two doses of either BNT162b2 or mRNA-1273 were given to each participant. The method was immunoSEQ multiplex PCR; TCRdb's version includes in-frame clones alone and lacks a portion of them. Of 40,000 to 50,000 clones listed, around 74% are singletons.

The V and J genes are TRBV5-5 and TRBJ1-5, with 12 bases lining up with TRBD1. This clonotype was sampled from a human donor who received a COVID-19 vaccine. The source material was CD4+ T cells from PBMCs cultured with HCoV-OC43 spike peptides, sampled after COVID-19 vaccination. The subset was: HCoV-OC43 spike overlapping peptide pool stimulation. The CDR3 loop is CASSLGGTGGQPQHF. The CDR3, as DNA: TGTGCCAGCAGCTTGGGGGGGACAGGGGGCCAGCCCCAGCATTTT.